These T cell receptor beta chains were read from a single sample in a study of PD-1 blockade in mismatch repair-deficient tumors. This table comes from immunoSEQ multiplex PCR, and its TCRdb copy is limited to in-frame clones, with some not included. The sample has over 100,000 clones, roughly 80% seen once. Sample: peripheral blood, taken about 13 months after starting pembrolizumab. These receptors originate from an adult with mismatch repair-deficient cancer. The CDR3 runs from the conserved cysteine through the conserved F or W. D genes are given only for firm matches. Size is omitted from some rows. Given values are once, few, many or a class for expanded clones.

D	V	J	size	DNA	CDR3
NA	TRBV7-2	TRBJ1-2	few	TGTGCCAGCAGCTTAGAAAGGTGGAATAACTATGGCTACACCTTC	CASSLERWNNYGYTF
NA	TRBV6-6	TRBJ2-3	NA	TGTGCCAGCAGTCACAATGATCGCGATACGCAGTATTTT	CASSHNDRDTQYF
TRBD2	TRBV18	TRBJ2-7	NA	TGTGCCAGCTCCAGAAATAGCGGGACGAGCTCCTACGAGCAGTACTTC	CASSRNSGTSSYEQYF
NA	TRBV10-3	TRBJ2-1	NA	TGTGCCATCAGTGCCCGGACAGCGGGGTCTTACAATGAGCAGTTCTTC	CAISARTAGSYNEQFF
NA	TRBV6-6	TRBJ2-3	NA	TGTGCCAGCAGTTACTCGGCAGGGTCCACAGATACGCAGTATTTT	CASSYSAGSTDTQYF
NA	TRBV5-6	TRBJ2-7	few	TGTGCCAGCAGCCGGGGAGACTCCGAGCAGTACTTC	CASSRGDSEQYF
NA	TRBV5-1	TRBJ1-5	NA	TGCGCCAGCAGCCCGATTAGCAATCAGCCCCAGCATTTT	CASSPISNQPQHF
NA	TRBV10-3	TRBJ1-4	few	TGTGCCATCAGTGCAAACCCCAGGGCGACTAATGAAAAACTGTTTTTT	CAISANPRATNEKLFF
TRBD1	TRBV11-2	TRBJ1-2	NA	TGTGCCAGCAGCCCCGGGACAGATGGCTACACCTTC	CASSPGTDGYTF
NA	TRBV14	TRBJ1-2	NA	TGTGCCAGCAGCCCTCTGATGGAGTGGGGCTACACCTTC	CASSPLMEWGYTF
TRBD2	TRBV6-6	TRBJ2-1	NA	TGTGCCAGCAGTCGGACTAGCGGGATCGGTGAGCAGTTCTTC	CASSRTSGIGEQFF
NA	TRBV30	TRBJ2-1	once	TGTGCCTGGAGTGTAACGTCAGGGGGATTGGGGGGCCGCTTCTACAATGAGCAGTTCTTC	CAWSVTSGGLGGRFYNEQFF
NA	TRBV10-3	TRBJ2-5	NA	TGTGCCATCAACAAGGGGCCGGGGGAGACCCAGTACTTC	CAINKGPGETQYF
NA	TRBV9	TRBJ2-2	NA	TGTGCCAGCAGCGTAGTTCAGAACACCGGGGAGCTGTTTTTT	CASSVVQNTGELFF
TRBD1	TRBV30	TRBJ2-7	NA	TGTGCCTGGAAAGGGACAGGGGACTACGAGCAGTACTTC	CAWKGTGDYEQYF
NA	TRBV6-5	TRBJ2-2	NA	TGTGCCAGCAGTTACAAGCAGGAGGGCACCGGGGAGCTGTTTTTT	CASSYKQEGTGELFF
NA	TRBV5-8	TRBJ1-2	NA	TGTGCCAGCAGCTTGGCCCGTGGCGGCAACTATGGCTACACCTTC	CASSLARGGNYGYTF
NA	TRBV9	TRBJ1-3	NA	TGTGCCAGCAGCGTTACCGGAGACGCTGGAAACACCATATATTTT	CASSVTGDAGNTIYF
NA	TRBV30	TRBJ2-1	NA	TGTGCCTGGAGTGTACGAAAGCGAGTTGAGCAGTTCTTC	CAWSVRKRVEQFF
NA	TRBV7-9	TRBJ2-1	NA	TGTGCCAGCCCCGGGGAGTCGGGGCCCTACAATGAGCAGTTCTTC	CASPGESGPYNEQFF
NA	TRBV6-6	TRBJ2-7	NA	TGTGCCAGCACGGGCAGCGCTTACGAGCAGTACTTC	CASTGSAYEQYF
TRBD2	TRBV7-3	TRBJ2-1	NA	TGTGCCAGCAGCTTAAGGCTAGCGGGAGGAGACCCCAATGAGCAGTTCTTC	CASSLRLAGGDPNEQFF
NA	TRBV6-5	TRBJ1-5	NA	TGTGCCAGCAGTGAAGCGCTTAAGCAGCCCCAGCATTTT	CASSEALKQPQHF
NA	TRBV19	TRBJ1-5	NA	TGTGCCAGTAGCAGATCGGGGGGAAATCAGCCCCAGCATTTT	CASSRSGGNQPQHF
TRBD1	TRBV28	TRBJ1-5	once	TGTGCCAGTACCCTGGGTGGGGCGCAGGGGGCATGGTCTGGTAAGCCCCAGCATTTT	CASTLGGAQGAWSGKPQHF
NA	TRBV5-1	TRBJ2-2	once	TGCGCCAGCACCGAAAGGGAGTTGAACACCGGGGAGCTGTTTTTT	CASTERELNTGELFF
NA	TRBV6-5	TRBJ2-7	many	TGTGCCACCATGGTTCCGGGGGTTGTCTACGAGCAGTACTTC	CATMVPGVVYEQYF
NA	TRBV18	TRBJ1-1	NA	TGTGCCAGCTCACCGACCGAATCGAACACTGAAGCTTTCTTT	CASSPTESNTEAFF
NA	TRBV7-2	TRBJ2-7	few	TGTGCCAGCAGCTTAGGCCCAACGGACGAGCAGTACTTC	CASSLGPTDEQYF
NA	TRBV15	TRBJ2-7	NA	TGTGCCACCGGTTCCGGTATCCTCTACGAGCAGTACTTC	CATGSGILYEQYF
NA	TRBV6-6	TRBJ2-6	NA	TGTGCCAGCAGTCCGCCACCTAGGGGTGGGGCCAACGTCCTGACTTTC	CASSPPPRGGANVLTF
TRBD1	TRBV6-1	TRBJ1-5	NA	TGTGCCAGCAGTGCGGCACAGGGGGATCAGCCCCAGCATTTT	CASSAAQGDQPQHF
NA	TRBV18	TRBJ2-1	once	TGTGCCAGCTCACCACCGTCCGCTAAGTCCTACAATGAGCAGTTCTTC	CASSPPSAKSYNEQFF
NA	TRBV21-1	TRBJ2-7	NA	TGTGCCAGCAGCAAAGAAGGGGCTAGGGCGGGAGGATCCTACGAGCAGTACTTC	CASSKEGARAGGSYEQYF
NA	TRBV2	TRBJ2-4	few	TGTGCCAGCAGCGACACTAGGACCAAAAACATTCAGTACTTC	CASSDTRTKNIQYF
TRBD2	TRBV4-3	TRBJ2-3	NA	TGCGCCAGCAGCCAAGATCATCGGCTAGCGGGAGCAGATACGCAGTATTTT	CASSQDHRLAGADTQYF
TRBD2	TRBV13	TRBJ2-5	NA	TGTGCCAGCAGCTCCTCGGGACTAGCGGGAGAGACCCAGTACTTC	CASSSSGLAGETQYF
NA	TRBV29-1	TRBJ2-3	NA	TGCAGCGTTAAAAGTGGAAGTGCAGTCGCAGATACGCAGTATTTT	CSVKSGSAVADTQYF
NA	TRBV7-6	TRBJ1-5	NA	TGTGCCAGCAGCCCCGGGGGGGGGCGCGGCAATCAGCCCCAGCATTTT	CASSPGGGRGNQPQHF